This passage covers 9 T cell receptor beta chains from one sample sequenced in a study of blood T cells in healthy people across ages. Together with a sample-barcoded 5' primer, a J-beta primer mix was included in a second PCR lasting about 6 to 11 cycles. TCRdb reprocessed the 5' RACE reads with MiXCR, giving one entry per CDR3 protein. The sample records about 1.1 million distinct CDR3 sequences, around two fifths being singletons. The sample was blood. Every receptor here comes from a man aged 18-30 years in good health.

This clonotype showed up just a few times. The chain has TRBV18 and TRBJ2-7, with no clear D. Deletions cut 1 base from V and 2 bases from J, with 9 bases between. The V gene's germline CDR1 is KGHSH and CDR2 LQKENI. There are 14 residues in the CDR3. CDR3 coding DNA: TGTGCCAGCTCACCACAGCCTTTACCCTACGAGCAGTACTTC. Protein product: CASSPQPLPYEQYF.

This clonotype has a handful of counts. The chain uses TRBV29-1 and TRBJ1-1; D not certain. The CDR3 covers 12 residues. CDR1 is SQVTM and CDR2 is ANQGSEA in the germline V gene. V was clipped by 4 bases and J by 1 base, with 7 bases between them. This CDR3 reads CSVAGGNTEAFF. CDR3 nucleotides: TGCAGCGTTGCCGGTGGGAACACTGAAGCTTTCTTT.

This clonotype was seen a handful of times. The V call is TRBV29-1, the J call TRBJ1-1; no clear D gene. Trimming took 2 bases from V and 3 from J, leaving 13 bases between them. In germline, CDR1 is SQVTM, CDR2 ANQGSEA. The CDR3 totals 14 residues. The CDR3: CSVESQSAHTEAFF. The CDR3, as DNA: TGCAGCGTTGAAAGTCAGAGTGCCCACACTGAAGCTTTCTTT.

The chain uses TRBV3-1 and TRBJ2-7; no firm D call. Per germline, CDR1 LGHDT and CDR2 YNNKEL (reference sequence). Trimming pared 0 bases from V and 5 bases from J, leaving 23 bases between. The CDR3 runs to 18 residues. This CDR3 reads CASSQEGFSPTYPHEQYF. CDR3 nucleotides: TGTGCCAGCAGCCAAGAGGGATTTAGCCCCACATATCCCCACGAGCAGTACTTC.

This clonotype has a handful of counts. This chain uses TRBV5-6 with TRBJ1-2, with TRBD1 as a possible D gene (5 bases). The CDR3 sequence is 15 residues long. V was shortened by 3 bases and J by 4 bases, with 16 bases between the two germline ends. Germline CDR1 SGHDT, CDR2 YYEEEE. This CDR3 is CASSYLVQGIYGYTF. For the CDR3, the DNA is TGTGCCAGCAGCTACCTAGTGCAGGGTATCTATGGCTACACCTTC.

V gene TRBV7-9 combines with J gene TRBJ1-2; 7 bases agree with TRBD1. Germline V CDR1 and CDR2: SEHNR, FQNEAQ (reference sequence). This CDR3 comprises 17 residues. After removal of 7 bases from V and 3 bases from J, the junction contained 17 bases not matched to a gene. Here the CDR3 DNA reads TGTGCCAGCATCCCAACGGGGACAGCCGGTTTCCACTATGGCTACACCTTC. It specifies CASIPTGTAGFHYGYTF.

This clonotype was counted between two and nine times. The V and J genes are TRBV5-1 and TRBJ2-1, with D possibly called TRBD1 or TRBD2 (5 bases each). CDR1 and CDR2 (germline): SGHRS, YFSETQ. With 0 bases removed from V and 5 bases from J, the gap between germline ends came to 9 bases. The CDR3 consists of 14 residues. The CDR3 loop reads CASSLVGTDNEQFF. The CDR3 DNA is TGCGCCAGCAGCTTGGTTGGGACGGACAATGAGCAGTTCTTC.

The V call is TRBV7-9, the J call TRBJ2-2; 11 bases line up with TRBD1. From germline, CDR1 is SEHNR and CDR2 FQNEAQ (reference sequence). The CDR3 totals 15 residues. Losses at the gene ends were 5 bases for V and 7 bases for J; bases not matched to a gene: 6. The CDR3 nucleotides read TGTGCCAGCAGCGCCGGGACAGGGGGACACGGGGAGCTGTTTTTT. This codes for CASSAGTGGHGELFF. Full variable domain (rest looked up from reference TRBV7-9 and TRBJ2-2): DTGVSQNPRHKITKRGQNVTFRCDPISEHNRLYWYRQTLGQGPEFLTYFQNEAQLEKSRLLSDRFSAERPKGSFSTLEIQRTEQGDSAMYLCASSAGTGGHGELFFGEGSRLTVL.

In this sample, this clonotype turned up a few times. This rearrangement joins TRBV13 to TRBJ2-4, with 10 nucleotides matching TRBD1. Germline-derived CDR1 and CDR2 are PRHDT and FYEKMQ (reference sequence). The J segment lost 8 bases and the V segment lost 5 bases, leaving 6 bases of the junction unmatched. The CDR3 totals 14 residues. The DNA for the CDR3 is TGTGCCAGCAGCCCTGGGACAGGGGATTACATTCAGTACTTC. This sequence encodes CASSPGTGDYIQYF. Filled out from reference TRBV13 and TRBJ2-4, the complete variable domain reads AAGVIQSPRHLIKEKRETATLKCYPIPRHDTVYWYQQGPGQDPQFLISFYEKMQSDKGSIPDRFSAQQFSDYHSELNMSSLELGDSALYFCASSPGTGDYIQYFGAGTRLSVL.